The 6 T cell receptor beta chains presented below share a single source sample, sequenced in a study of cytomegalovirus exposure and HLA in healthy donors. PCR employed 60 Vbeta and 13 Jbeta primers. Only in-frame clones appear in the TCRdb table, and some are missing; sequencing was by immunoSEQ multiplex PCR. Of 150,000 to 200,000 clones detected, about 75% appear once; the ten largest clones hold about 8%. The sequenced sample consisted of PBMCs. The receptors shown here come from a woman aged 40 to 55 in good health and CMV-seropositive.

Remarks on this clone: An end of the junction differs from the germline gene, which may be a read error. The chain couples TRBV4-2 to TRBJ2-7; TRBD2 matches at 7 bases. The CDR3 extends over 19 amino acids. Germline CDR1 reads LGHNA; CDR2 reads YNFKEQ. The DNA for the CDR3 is TGTGCCAGCAGCCGCGCAAGACTGTCCGGGACTACAAGCTCCTACGGGCAGTACTTC. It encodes CASSRARLSGTTSSYGQYF.

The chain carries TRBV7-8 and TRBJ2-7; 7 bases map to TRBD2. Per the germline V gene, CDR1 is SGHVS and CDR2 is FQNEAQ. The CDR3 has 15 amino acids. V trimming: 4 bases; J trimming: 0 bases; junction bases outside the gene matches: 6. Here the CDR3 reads CASSSLASFSYEQYF. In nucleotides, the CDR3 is TGTGCCAGCAGCTCACTAGCGTCATTCTCCTACGAGCAGTACTTC.

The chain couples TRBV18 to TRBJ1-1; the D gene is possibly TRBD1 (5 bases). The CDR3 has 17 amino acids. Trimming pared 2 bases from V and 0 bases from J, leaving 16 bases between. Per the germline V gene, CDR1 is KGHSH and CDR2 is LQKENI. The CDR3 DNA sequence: TGTGCCAGCTCACCAAGATTGAGTAGGGGCATGAACACTGAAGCTTTCTTT. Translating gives CASSPRLSRGMNTEAFF.

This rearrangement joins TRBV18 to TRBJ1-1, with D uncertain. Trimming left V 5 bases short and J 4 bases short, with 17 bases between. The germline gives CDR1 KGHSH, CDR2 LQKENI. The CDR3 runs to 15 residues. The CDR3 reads CASSADGYYRTEAFF. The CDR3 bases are TGTGCCAGCTCAGCAGATGGCTACTATCGCACTGAAGCTTTCTTT.

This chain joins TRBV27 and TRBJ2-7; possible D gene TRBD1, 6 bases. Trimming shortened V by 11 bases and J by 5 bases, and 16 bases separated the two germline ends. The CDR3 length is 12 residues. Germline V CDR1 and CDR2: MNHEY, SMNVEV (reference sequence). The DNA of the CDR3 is TGTGCCCCGAGCCCACAGGGCCACGAGCAGTACTTC. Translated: CAPSPQGHEQYF.

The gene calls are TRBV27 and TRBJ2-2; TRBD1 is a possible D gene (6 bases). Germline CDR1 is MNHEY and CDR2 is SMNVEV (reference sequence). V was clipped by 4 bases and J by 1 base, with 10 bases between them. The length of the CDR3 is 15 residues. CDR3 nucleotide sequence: TGTGCCAGCAGTTCCCTACAGGGGAACACCGGGGAGCTGTTTTTT. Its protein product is CASSSLQGNTGELFF.